This passage covers 9 T cell receptor beta chains from one sample sequenced in a study of cytomegalovirus exposure and HLA in healthy donors. PCR employed 60 Vbeta and 13 Jbeta primers. The repertoire was sequenced with immunoSEQ multiplex PCR; TCRdb's copy has only in-frame clones and lacks some. This sample has 80,000 to 100,000 clones, with approximately 80% found just once. The sample comprised PBMCs. The receptors stem from a middle-aged man in good health and CMV-seronegative.

The rearrangement links TRBV6-4 to TRBJ2-1; 9 nucleotides agree with TRBD2. J lost 8 bases, V lost 4 bases, and 12 bases had no gene match. CDR3 length: 16 amino acids. The germline CDR1 and CDR2 sequences are MRHNA and SNTAGT. The CDR3 protein is CASSVGSGGGADEQFF. The CDR3 nucleotides are TGTGCCAGCAGTGTGGGAAGCGGCGGGGGGGCCGATGAGCAGTTCTTC.

V and J are TRBV6-5 and TRBJ1-1, with 9 nucleotides matching TRBD1. V trimming: 7 bases; J trimming: 6 bases; junction bases outside the gene matches: 12. The CDR3 consists of 15 residues. Germline V gene data show CDR1 as MNHEY and CDR2 as SVGAGI. The CDR3 loop reads CASNRGTGGLAEAFF. For the CDR3, the DNA is TGTGCCAGCAACAGGGGAACAGGGGGCTTAGCTGAAGCTTTCTTT.

The rearrangement links TRBV29-1 to TRBJ2-3; 9 bases agree with TRBD2. The CDR3 is made up of 16 amino acids. V trimming: 1 base; J trimming: 2 bases; junction bases outside the gene matches: 7. Per germline, CDR1 SQVTM and CDR2 ANQGSEA. The DNA of the CDR3 is TGCAGCGTTGAAGGCAGTCCGGGACTAGCCACAGATACGCAGTATTTT. Translation: CSVEGSPGLATDTQYF.

This clone was observed a handful of times. Other DNA sequences in this specimen translate into the identical CDR3. The rearrangement uses TRBV7-6 and TRBJ2-7; D is perhaps TRBD2 (6 bases). Per germline, CDR1 SGHVS and CDR2 FNYEAQ. The length of the CDR3 is 12 residues. V was shortened by 0 bases and J by 6 bases, with 6 bases between the two germline ends. CDR3 DNA: TGTGCCAGCAGCTTAGCGGGGGGCGAGCAGTACTTC. Translating gives CASSLAGGEQYF.

The rearrangement joins TRBV6-1 to TRBJ1-2, with 9 nucleotides matching TRBD1. Trimming took 2 bases from V and 8 from J; bases not matched to a gene: 6. CDR1 MNHNS and CDR2 SASEGT come from the germline V gene. CDR3 size: 14 residues. As DNA, the CDR3 is TGTGCCAGCAGTGAACCTGGGACAGGGCCCGGCTACACCTTC. Its translation: CASSEPGTGPGYTF.

The chain is built from TRBV7-9 and TRBJ2-7; 11 bases align to TRBD2. This CDR3 has 17 amino acids. CDR1 and CDR2 from the germline V gene are SEHNR and FQNEAQ (reference sequence). The V segment lost 5 bases and the J segment 4 bases; nucleotides outside the gene matches: 13. The DNA of the CDR3 is TGTGCCAGCAGCCCCCGACTAGCGGGGCCCTCTGGGTACGAGCAGTACTTC. Protein product: CASSPRLAGPSGYEQYF. The whole variable domain, filled in from reference TRBV7-9 and TRBJ2-7, reads DTGVSQNPRHKITKRGQNVTFRCDPISEHNRLYWYRQTLGQGPEFLTYFQNEAQLEKSRLLSDRFSAERPKGSFSTLEIQRTEQGDSAMYLCASSPRLAGPSGYEQYFGPGTRLTVT.

This chain uses TRBV2 with TRBJ1-3; D remains unclear. Trimming removed 2 bases at V and 0 bases at J, with 11 bases between. Germline V gene lookup returns CDR1 SNHLY and CDR2 FYNNEI. CDR3 length equals 16 residues. CDR3 nucleotide sequence: TGTGCCAGCAGTGAAAAGCCAAACCTCTCTGGAAACACCATATATTTT. It encodes CASSEKPNLSGNTIYF.

The chain employs TRBV5-4 and TRBJ2-5; TRBD1 is a possible D gene (6 bases). Germline CDR1 is SGHNT and CDR2 is YYREEE (reference sequence). The V gene lost 4 bases and the J gene lost 6 bases, with 13 bases spanning the gap. The CDR3 sequence is 13 residues long. The DNA for the CDR3 is TGTGCCAGCAGCCACAACAGGGAAAAGACCCAGTACTTC. Translation gives CASSHNREKTQYF.

The sample holds a few counts of this clone. The chain recombines TRBV7-2 with TRBJ2-3; TRBD2 is a possible D gene (5 bases). The CDR3 runs 14 residues. V was clipped by 5 bases and J by 2 bases, with 11 bases between them. Germline values: CDR1 SGHTA, CDR2 FQGNSA. CDR3 in amino acids: CASSRGFTTDTQYF. The CDR3 DNA is TGTGCCAGCAGCCGAGGGTTTACCACAGATACGCAGTATTTT.